This record covers a single T cell receptor (beta chain). The data are from a study of cytomegalovirus exposure and HLA in healthy donors. This PCR relied on a set of 60 Vbeta primers and 13 Jbeta primers. The data were produced by immunoSEQ multiplex PCR, yet TCRdb's version contains in-frame clones alone and is incomplete. The sample contains 95,000 to 150,000 clones, 80% of which appear only once. This TCR was sampled from a man aged 25 to 45 in good health and CMV-seropositive. The source material was PBMCs.

The CDR3 sequence is CASSVTSGGYNEQFF. The DNA for the CDR3 is TGTGCCAGCAGTGTCACTAGCGGTGGCTACAATGAGCAGTTCTTC. J is TRBJ2-1 and V is TRBV6-5; 8 positions match TRBD2. CDR3 length: 15 amino acids. The junction had 6 bases not matched to a gene; V was cut back by 5 bases and J by 3 bases. Germline values: CDR1 MNHEY, CDR2 SVGAGI.